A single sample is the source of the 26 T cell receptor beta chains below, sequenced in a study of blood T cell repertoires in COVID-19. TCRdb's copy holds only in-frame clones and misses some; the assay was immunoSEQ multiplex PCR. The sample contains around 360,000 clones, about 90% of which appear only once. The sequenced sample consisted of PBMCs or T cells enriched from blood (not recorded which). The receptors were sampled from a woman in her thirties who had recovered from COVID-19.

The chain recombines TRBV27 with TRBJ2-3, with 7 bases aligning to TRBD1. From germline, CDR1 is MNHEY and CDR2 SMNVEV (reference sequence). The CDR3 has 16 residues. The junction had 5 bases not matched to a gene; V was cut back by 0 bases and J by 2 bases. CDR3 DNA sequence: TGTGCCAGCAGTTTATCCGGGGACAGAAACACAGATACGCAGTATTTT. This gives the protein CASSLSGDRNTDTQYF.

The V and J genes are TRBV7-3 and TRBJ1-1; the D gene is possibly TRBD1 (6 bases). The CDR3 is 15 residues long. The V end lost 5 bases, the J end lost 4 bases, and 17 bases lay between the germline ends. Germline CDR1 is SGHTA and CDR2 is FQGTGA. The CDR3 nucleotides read TGTGCCAGCAGCCCGGCTCCGACAGGTCGCACTGAAGCTTTCTTT. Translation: CASSPAPTGRTEAFF.

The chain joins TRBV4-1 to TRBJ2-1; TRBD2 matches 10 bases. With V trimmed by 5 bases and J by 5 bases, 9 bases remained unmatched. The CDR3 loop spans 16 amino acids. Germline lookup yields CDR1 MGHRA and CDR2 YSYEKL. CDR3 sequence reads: CASSEPAGGPDNEQFF. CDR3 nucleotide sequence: TGCGCCAGCAGCGAGCCAGCGGGGGGGCCGGACAATGAGCAGTTCTTC.

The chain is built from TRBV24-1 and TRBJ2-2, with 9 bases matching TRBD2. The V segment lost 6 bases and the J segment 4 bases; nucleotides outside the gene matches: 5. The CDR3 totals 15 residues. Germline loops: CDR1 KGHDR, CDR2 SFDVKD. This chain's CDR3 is CATSPAGGRTGELFF. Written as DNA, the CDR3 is TGTGCCACCAGTCCAGCGGGGGGCCGCACCGGGGAGCTGTTTTTT.

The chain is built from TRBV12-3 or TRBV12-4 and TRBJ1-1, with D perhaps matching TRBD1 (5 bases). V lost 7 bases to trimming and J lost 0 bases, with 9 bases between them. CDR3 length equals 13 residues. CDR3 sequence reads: CASISGVNTEAFF. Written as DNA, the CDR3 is TGTGCCAGCATTTCGGGGGTGAACACTGAAGCTTTCTTT.

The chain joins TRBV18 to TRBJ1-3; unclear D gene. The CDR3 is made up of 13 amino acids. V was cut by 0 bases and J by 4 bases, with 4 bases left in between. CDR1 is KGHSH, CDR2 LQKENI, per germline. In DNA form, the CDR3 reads TGTGCCAGCTCACCACCGTCAGGAAACACCATATATTTT. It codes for CASSPPSGNTIYF. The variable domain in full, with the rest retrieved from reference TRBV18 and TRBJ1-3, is NAGVMQNPRHLVRRRGQEARLRCSPMKGHSHVYWYRQLPEEGLKFMVYLQKENIIDESGMPKERFSAEFPKEGPSILRIQQVVRGDSAAYFCASSPPSGNTIYFGEGSWLTVV.

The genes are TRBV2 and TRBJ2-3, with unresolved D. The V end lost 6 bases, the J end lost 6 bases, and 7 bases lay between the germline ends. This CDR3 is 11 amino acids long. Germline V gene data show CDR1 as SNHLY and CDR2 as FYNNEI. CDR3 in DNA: TGTGCCAGCAGCCCGGAGGATACGCAGTATTTT. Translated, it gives CASSPEDTQYF.

The CDR3 coding sequence is TGCGCCAGCAGCTTGGATCGGGGCGGGAGCTCCTACGAGCAGTACTTC. Translation: CASSLDRGGSSYEQYF. The rearrangement joins TRBV5-1 to TRBJ2-7; 7 bases line up with TRBD2. The CDR3 spans 16 residues. After removal of 0 bases from V and 0 bases from J, the junction contained 6 bases not matched to a gene. Germline V gene data show CDR1 as SGHRS and CDR2 as YFSETQ.

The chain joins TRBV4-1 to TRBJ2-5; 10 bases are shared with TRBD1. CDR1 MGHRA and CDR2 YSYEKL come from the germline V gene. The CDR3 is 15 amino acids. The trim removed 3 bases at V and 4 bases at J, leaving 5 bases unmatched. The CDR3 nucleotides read TGCGCCAGCAGCCATTATGGACAGGGGGGAGAGACCCAGTACTTC. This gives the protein CASSHYGQGGETQYF.

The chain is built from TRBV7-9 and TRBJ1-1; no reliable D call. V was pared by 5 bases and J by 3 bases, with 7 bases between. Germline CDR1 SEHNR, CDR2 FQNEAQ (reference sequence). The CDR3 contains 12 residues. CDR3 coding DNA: TGTGCCAGCAGCGGAGGGTACACTGAAGCTTTCTTT. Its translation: CASSGGYTEAFF.

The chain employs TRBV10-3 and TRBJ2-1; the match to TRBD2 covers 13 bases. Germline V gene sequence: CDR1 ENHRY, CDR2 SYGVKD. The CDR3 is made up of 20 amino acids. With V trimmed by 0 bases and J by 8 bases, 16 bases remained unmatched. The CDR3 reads CAISESFSPLAGGLGDEQFF. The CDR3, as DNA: TGTGCCATCAGTGAGTCGTTTTCCCCACTAGCGGGGGGGCTTGGGGATGAGCAGTTCTTC.

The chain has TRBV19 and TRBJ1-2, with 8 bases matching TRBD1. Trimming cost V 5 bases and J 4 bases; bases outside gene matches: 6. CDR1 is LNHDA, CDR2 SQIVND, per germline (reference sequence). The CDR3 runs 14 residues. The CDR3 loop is CASSPDRGIYGYTF. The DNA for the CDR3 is TGTGCCAGTAGTCCCGACAGGGGCATCTATGGCTACACCTTC. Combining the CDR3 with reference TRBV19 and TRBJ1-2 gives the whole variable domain DGGITQSPKYLFRKEGQNVTLSCEQNLNHDAMYWYRQDPGQGLRLIYYSQIVNDFQKGDIAEGYSVSREKKESFPLTVTSAQKNPTAFYLCASSPDRGIYGYTFGSGTRLTVV.

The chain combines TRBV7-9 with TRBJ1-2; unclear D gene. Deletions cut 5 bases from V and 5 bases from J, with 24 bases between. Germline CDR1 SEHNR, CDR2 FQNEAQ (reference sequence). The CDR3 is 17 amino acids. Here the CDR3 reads CASSPGAGLRDLYGYTF. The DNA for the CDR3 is TGTGCCAGCAGCCCCGGAGCGGGGTTACGCGACCTTTATGGCTACACCTTC.

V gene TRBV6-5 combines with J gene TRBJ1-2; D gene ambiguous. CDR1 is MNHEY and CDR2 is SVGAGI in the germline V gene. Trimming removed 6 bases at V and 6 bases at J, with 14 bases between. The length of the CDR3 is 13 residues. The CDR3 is CASREGPWDGYTF. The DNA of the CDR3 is TGTGCCAGCAGGGAGGGCCCTTGGGATGGCTACACCTTC.

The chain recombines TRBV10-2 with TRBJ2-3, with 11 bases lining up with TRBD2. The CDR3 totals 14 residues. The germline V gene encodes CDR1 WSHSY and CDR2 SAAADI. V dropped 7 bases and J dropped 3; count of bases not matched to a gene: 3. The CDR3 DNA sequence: TGCGCCAGCAAGGGACTAGCGGTAACAGATACGCAGTATTTT. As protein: CASKGLAVTDTQYF.

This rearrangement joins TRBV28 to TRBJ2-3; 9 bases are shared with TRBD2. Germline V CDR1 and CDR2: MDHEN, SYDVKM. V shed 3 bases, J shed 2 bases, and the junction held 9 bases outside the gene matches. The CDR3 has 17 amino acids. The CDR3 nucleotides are TGTGCCAGCAGTTTCACTAGCGGGTTACATCCCACAGATACGCAGTATTTT. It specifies CASSFTSGLHPTDTQYF. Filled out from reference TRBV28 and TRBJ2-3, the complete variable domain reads DVKVTQSSRYLVKRTGEKVFLECVQDMDHENMFWYRQDPGLGLRLIYFSYDVKMKEKGDIPEGYSVSREKKERFSLILESASTNQTSMYLCASSFTSGLHPTDTQYFGPGTRLTVL.

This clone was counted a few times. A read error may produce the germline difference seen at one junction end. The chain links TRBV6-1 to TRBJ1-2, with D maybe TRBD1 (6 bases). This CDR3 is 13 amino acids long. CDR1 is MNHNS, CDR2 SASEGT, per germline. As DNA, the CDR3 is TGTGCCAGCAGTGAAGCTCCAAACAGGGCTATCGCCTTC. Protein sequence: CASSEAPNRAIAF.

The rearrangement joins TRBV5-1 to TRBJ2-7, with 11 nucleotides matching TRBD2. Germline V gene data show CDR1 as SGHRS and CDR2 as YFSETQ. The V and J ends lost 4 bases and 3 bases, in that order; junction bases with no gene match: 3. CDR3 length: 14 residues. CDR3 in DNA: TGCGCCAGCAGCATAGCGGGGGGGCTCTACGAGCAGTACTTC. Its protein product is CASSIAGGLYEQYF.

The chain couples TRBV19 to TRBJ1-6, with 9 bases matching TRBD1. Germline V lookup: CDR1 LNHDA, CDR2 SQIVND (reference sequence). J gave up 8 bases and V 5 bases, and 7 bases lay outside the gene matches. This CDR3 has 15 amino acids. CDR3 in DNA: TGTGCCAGTAGTCCCACCAGACAGGGGGATTCACCCCTCCACTTT. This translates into CASSPTRQGDSPLHF.

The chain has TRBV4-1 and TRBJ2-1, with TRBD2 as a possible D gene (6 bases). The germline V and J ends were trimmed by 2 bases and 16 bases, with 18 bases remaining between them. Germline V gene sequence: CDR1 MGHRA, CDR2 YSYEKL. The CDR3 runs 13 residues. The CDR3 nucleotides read TGCGCCAGCAGCCAATATTGGGGAGGTCTCAACTTCTTC. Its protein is CASSQYWGGLNFF.

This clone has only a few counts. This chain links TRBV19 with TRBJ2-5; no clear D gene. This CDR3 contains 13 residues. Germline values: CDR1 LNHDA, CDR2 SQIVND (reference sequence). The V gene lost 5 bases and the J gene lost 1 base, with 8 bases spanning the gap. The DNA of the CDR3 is TGTGCCAGTAGTTTTCGACTCCAAGAGACCCAGTACTTC. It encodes CASSFRLQETQYF.

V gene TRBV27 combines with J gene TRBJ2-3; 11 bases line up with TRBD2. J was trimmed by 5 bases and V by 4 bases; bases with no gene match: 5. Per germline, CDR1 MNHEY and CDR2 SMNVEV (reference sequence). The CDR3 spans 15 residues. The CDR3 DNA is TGTGCCAGCAGTTCACTAGCGGGAGTCATAGATACGCAGTATTTT. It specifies CASSSLAGVIDTQYF.

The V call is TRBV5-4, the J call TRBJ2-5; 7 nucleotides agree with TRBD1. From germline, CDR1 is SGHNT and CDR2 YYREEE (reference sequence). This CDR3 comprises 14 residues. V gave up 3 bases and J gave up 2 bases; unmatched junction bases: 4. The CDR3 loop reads CASSSGTVQETQYF. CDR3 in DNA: TGTGCCAGCAGCTCAGGGACAGTTCAAGAGACCCAGTACTTC.

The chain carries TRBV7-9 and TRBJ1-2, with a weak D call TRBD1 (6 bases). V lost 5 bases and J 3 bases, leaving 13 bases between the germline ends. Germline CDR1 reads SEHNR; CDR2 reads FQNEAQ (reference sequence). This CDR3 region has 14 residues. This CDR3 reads CASSLDSRDYGYTF. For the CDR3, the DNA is TGTGCCAGCAGCCTGGACAGTCGAGACTATGGCTACACCTTC.

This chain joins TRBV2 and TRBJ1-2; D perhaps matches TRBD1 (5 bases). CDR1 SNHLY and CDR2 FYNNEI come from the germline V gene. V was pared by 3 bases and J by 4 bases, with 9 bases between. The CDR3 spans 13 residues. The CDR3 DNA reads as TGTGCCAGCAGTGACAGGGAGGGCTATGGCTACACCTTC. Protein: CASSDREGYGYTF.

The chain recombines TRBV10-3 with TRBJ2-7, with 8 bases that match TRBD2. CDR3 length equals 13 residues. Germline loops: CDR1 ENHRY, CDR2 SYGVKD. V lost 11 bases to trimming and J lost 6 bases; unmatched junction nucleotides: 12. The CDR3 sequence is CAVLNIRGGEQYF. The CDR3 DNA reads TGTGCCGTCCTAAATATCCGGGGGGGCGAGCAGTACTTC.